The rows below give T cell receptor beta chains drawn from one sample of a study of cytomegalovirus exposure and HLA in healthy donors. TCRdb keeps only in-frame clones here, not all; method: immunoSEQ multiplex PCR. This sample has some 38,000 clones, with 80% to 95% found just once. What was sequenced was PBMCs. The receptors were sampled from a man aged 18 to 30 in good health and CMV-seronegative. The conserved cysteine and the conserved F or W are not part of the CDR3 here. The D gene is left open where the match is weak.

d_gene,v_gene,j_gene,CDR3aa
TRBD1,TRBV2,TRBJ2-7,ASTRTGLLSYEQY
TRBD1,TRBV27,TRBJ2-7,ASRRQGYEQY
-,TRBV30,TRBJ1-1,AWNPGRVDTEAF
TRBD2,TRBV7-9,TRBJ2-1,ASSFSGTNEQF
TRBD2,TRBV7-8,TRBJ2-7,ASSLLAGVSYEQY
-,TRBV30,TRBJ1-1,AWSVGQPSPL
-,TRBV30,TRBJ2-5,AWSVQGRETQY
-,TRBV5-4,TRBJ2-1,ASSFPVDNEQF
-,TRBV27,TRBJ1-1,ASSLSEELNTEAF
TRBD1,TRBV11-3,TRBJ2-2,ASSPGTDTGELF
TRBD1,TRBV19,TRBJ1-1,ASRGQLNTEAF
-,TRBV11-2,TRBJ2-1,ASSLGLYEQF
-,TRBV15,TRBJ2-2,ATSRTTAAPSETGELF
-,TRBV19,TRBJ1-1,ASNLWGRAGNTEAF
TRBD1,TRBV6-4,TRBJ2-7,ASPRDRGYYEQY
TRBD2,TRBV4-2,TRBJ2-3,ASSQGLAGGPSTDTQY
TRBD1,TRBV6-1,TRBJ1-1,ASAGQGDAEAF
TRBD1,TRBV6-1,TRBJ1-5,ASSEAQGQGGNQPQH
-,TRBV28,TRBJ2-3,ATLGLVDTQY
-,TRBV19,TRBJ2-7,ASSPGSGSSYEQY
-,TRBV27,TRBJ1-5,ASSLRSNQPQH
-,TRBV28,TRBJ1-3,ASTIGGSGNTIY
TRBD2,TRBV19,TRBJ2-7,ASSHREGDEQY
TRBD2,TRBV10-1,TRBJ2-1,ASSESGRGGRQSYNEQF
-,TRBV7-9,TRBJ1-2,ASSPSRGGGYT
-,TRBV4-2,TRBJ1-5,ASSQAQETNQPQH
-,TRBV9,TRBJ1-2,ASSVGMGAGYGYT
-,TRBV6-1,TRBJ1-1,ASSEALGGTEAF
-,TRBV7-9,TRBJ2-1,ASSLAGQGSGEQF
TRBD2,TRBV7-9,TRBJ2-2,ASSLLAGDTGELF
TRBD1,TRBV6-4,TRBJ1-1,ASSDRQGNEAF
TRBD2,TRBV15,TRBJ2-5,ATSREGSGGNQETQY
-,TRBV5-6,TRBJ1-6,ASSFAGFLNSPLH
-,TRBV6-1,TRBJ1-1,ASTSAGGLAEAF
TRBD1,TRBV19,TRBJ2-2,ASSIVVSGGRYTGELF
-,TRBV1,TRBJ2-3,TSSPGTITCTDTQY
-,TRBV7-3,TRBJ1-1,ASSRQQNTEAF
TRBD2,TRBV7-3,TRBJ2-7,ASARGGTYEQY
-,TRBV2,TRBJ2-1,ASSDVVNTVHEQF
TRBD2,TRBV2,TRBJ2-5,ASSEIGLAGAETQY
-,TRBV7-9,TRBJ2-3,ASSFLQAASTDTQY
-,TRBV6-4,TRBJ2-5,ASSFAPGETQY
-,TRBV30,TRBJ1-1,AWRDTHGPEAF
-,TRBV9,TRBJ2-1,ASSVGRASYNEQF
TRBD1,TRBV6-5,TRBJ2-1,ASSHGQGEENEQF
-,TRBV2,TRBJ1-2,ASSVSVYGYT
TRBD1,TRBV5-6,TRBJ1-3,ASSSLRDRQFSFRNTIY
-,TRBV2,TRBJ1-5,ASSEGLSNQPQH
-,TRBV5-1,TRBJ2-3,ASSLGRVTDTQY
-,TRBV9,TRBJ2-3,ASSVGAVSDTQY
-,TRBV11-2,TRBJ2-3,ASSSTEAYGDTQY
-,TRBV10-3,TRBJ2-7,ATTGYLNEQY
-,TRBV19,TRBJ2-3,ASSIGQGGISDTQY
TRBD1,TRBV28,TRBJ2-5,ASSGTGKETQY
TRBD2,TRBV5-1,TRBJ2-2,ASSFPRAGENTGELF
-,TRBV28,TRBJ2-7,ASGQRYEQY
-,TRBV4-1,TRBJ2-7,ASSQDWETARQY
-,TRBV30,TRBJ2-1,AWSPTGDEQF
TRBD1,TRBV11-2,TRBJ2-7,AIGQGGTYEQY
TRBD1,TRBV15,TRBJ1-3,ATSRPDHLQGALDTIY